This T cell receptor beta chain was obtained from a study of human T cells and chemical hapten exposure. Findings and caveats of the study: Positive correlation was observed between PT1 expanded TCR counts and patch test score. The study found that DPC sensitization did not change TCRs above 1 in 1000 frequency.

This clonotype was seen a few times. The antigen remains unidentified. Time point defined: patch test 1, 2 weeks after DPC sensitization. Sample treatment: therapeutic diphenylcyclopropenone sensitization with weekly scalp DPC. Per the original methods: A typical sample had 95,638 TCRs, with about 23,224 to 690,600 overall. Using its own MiXCR run on the RACE reads, TCRdb lists one record per CDR3 protein. The V and J calls follow TCRdb's processing rather than the paper's. There are fewer than 130,000 distinct CDR3 sequences in the sample; about 11% occur only once, and 3% to 4.5% lies in the top ten. The length of the CDR3 is 13 residues. Germline V gene data show CDR1 as LGHDT and CDR2 as YNNKEL (reference sequence). V was shortened by 8 bases and J by 4 bases, with 14 bases between the two germline ends.

The specimen was whole blood, collected in connection with sensitization to the hapten diphenylcyclopropenone (DPC). This receptor was obtained from a middle-aged woman with alopecia areata. Some clones in this sample may be carry-over from other donors' samples. This chain links TRBV3-1 with TRBJ1-2; no clear D. CDR3 nucleotide sequence: TGTGCCAGCGCGCCGGTGCAGTTCTATGGCTACACCTTC. It yields the protein CASAPVQFYGYTF.